The 8 T cell receptor beta chains in this list originate from one sample, sequenced in a study of T cell clones after liver transplantation. Clones were sequenced by immunoSEQ multiplex PCR, and TCRdb holds only the in-frame ones, with some missing. The sample carries 5,500 to 7,500 clones, 70% recorded once. The sample in question was CD8+ T cells from blood, obtained before liver transplant. The receptors here all came from a human donor who received a liver transplant.

The CDR3 loop reads CASSRTGLAGELFF. For the CDR3, the DNA is TGTGCCAGCAGCCGGACAGGGTTGGCCGGGGAGCTGTTTTTT. The chain carries TRBV14 and TRBJ2-2; 8 nucleotides align to TRBD1. The germline V gene encodes CDR1 SGHDN and CDR2 FVKESK. The CDR3 extends over 14 amino acids. Unmatched junction bases numbered 4, after V lost 4 bases and J lost 6 bases.

J is TRBJ2-7 and V is TRBV7-9; possibly TRBD2 for D (5 bases). CDR3 length: 13 residues. CDR1 is SEHNR and CDR2 is FQNEAQ in the germline V gene (reference sequence). Trimming stripped 4 bases from V and 3 bases from J, with 10 bases between. DNA for the CDR3: TGTGCCAGCAGCTCACCCGGGAACTACGAGCAGTACTTC. Encoded protein: CASSSPGNYEQYF.

The rearrangement uses TRBV14 and TRBJ2-2, with D uncertain. The CDR3 length is 13 residues. The germline V and J ends were trimmed by 0 bases and 5 bases, with 4 bases remaining between them. CDR1 is SGHDN, CDR2 FVKESK, per germline. This CDR3 reads CASSQERTGELFF. CDR3 DNA sequence: TGTGCCAGCAGCCAAGAGCGGACCGGGGAGCTGTTTTTT.

V is TRBV7-2 and J is TRBJ2-5, with a weak D call TRBD1 (6 bases). Trimming pared 5 bases from V and 4 bases from J, leaving 20 bases between. Germline CDR1 and CDR2: SGHTA and FQGNSA. The CDR3 has 16 residues. The CDR3 DNA reads as TGTGCCAGCAGCCTACCGGCAGGGGACCCTAGAGAGACCCAGTACTTC. Protein product: CASSLPAGDPRETQYF.

This chain connects TRBV7-9 to TRBJ2-1; 10 bases are a match to TRBD2. The J segment lost 7 bases and the V segment lost 1 base, leaving 7 bases of the junction unmatched. Germline CDR1 reads SEHNR; CDR2 reads FQNEAQ (reference sequence). This CDR3 spans 16 amino acids. CDR3 in DNA: TGTGCCAGCAGCTTAGTAGTAGCGGGAGGTAGGAATGAGCAGTTCTTC. Residues: CASSLVVAGGRNEQFF.

The chain joins TRBV5-1 to TRBJ1-2, with 7 nucleotides matching TRBD1. The germline V gene has CDR1 SGHRS and CDR2 YFSETQ. CDR3 length: 14 residues. The J segment lost 4 bases and the V segment lost 0 bases, leaving 3 bases of the junction unmatched. The CDR3 coding sequence is TGCGCCAGCAGCTTGGGGGACAGCCTCTATGGCTACACCTTC. Protein sequence: CASSLGDSLYGYTF.

The genes are TRBV7-9 and TRBJ2-1; D is possibly TRBD1 (6 bases). Trimming cost V 4 bases and J 2 bases, with 12 bases left between them. CDR1 is SEHNR and CDR2 is FQNEAQ in the germline V gene (reference sequence). CDR3 length equals 15 residues. The CDR3 DNA sequence: TGTGCCAGCAGCTCGAGGGGGTTTACCTACAATGAGCAGTTCTTC. Protein sequence: CASSSRGFTYNEQFF.

The chain employs TRBV27 and TRBJ1-2; 8 positions match TRBD1. V shed 0 bases, J shed 3 bases, and the junction held 15 bases outside the gene matches. The CDR3 extends over 19 amino acids. Per the germline V gene, CDR1 is MNHEY and CDR2 is SMNVEV (reference sequence). CDR3 nucleotides: TGTGCCAGCAGTTTATCGGTACCGGGACAGGCCCTACCCCACTATGGCTACACCTTC. It encodes CASSLSVPGQALPHYGYTF.